At least ten counts were recorded for the clone carrying this T cell receptor (beta chain). Its antigen is not known. The data originate from a study of identical twins. Overall study findings and caveats: Cross-sectional statistics, not tracking of the same donors, supported the conclusions.

The length of the CDR3 is 15 residues. In germline, CDR1 is DFQATT, CDR2 SNEGSKA (reference sequence). V was pared by 0 bases and J by 0 bases, with 9 bases between. TCRdb reanalysed the 5' RACE reads using MiXCR and keeps one entry per CDR3 protein. Of 420,000 or so distinct CDR3 sequences in the sample, 15% to 20% were seen once. The receptor was derived from a man in his forties or fifties in good health. This chain links TRBV20-1 with TRBJ1-3; D unclear. The specimen sequenced was naive T cells sorted from blood. The chain's CDR3 is CSARDSQSSGNTIYF. The CDR3 DNA reads as TGCAGTGCTAGAGATAGCCAGAGCTCTGGAAACACCATATATTTT.